Listed below are T cell receptor beta chains from one sample, sequenced in a study of identical twins. TCRdb reprocessed the 5' RACE reads via MiXCR and lists one record per CDR3 protein. The sample lists some 96,000 distinct CDR3 sequences, about 6.1% occurring once. The material sequenced was memory T cells sorted from blood. These receptors originate from a woman in her 50s in good health. Both conserved end residues are part of each CDR3. The D gene is left open where the match is weak. Not every row has a clone size; where given, it reads once, few, many or a size class.

clone_size	v_call	j_call	d_call	cdr3_aa	cdr3_nt
many	TRBV6-1	TRBJ1-1	-	CASSDWGYTEAFF	TGTGCCAGCAGTGATTGGGGGTACACTGAAGCTTTCTTT
many	TRBV6-5	TRBJ2-1	-	CASSYEGGLSEQFF	TGTGCCAGCAGTTACGAGGGAGGCCTTTCCGAGCAGTTCTTC
-	TRBV18	TRBJ1-2	-	CASSPLQGGYTF	TGTGCCAGCTCACCCTTACAAGGCGGCTACACCTTC
-	TRBV18	TRBJ2-3	TRBD2	CASSPPSGSTDTQYF	TGTGCCAGCTCCCCTCCTAGCGGGAGTACAGATACGCAGTATTTT
many	TRBV7-2	TRBJ2-6	TRBD2	CASSLATQAGGAGANVLTF	TGTGCCAGCAGCTTAGCGACCCAAGCGGGAGGGGCCGGGGCCAACGTCCTGACTTTC
many	TRBV14	TRBJ2-5	-	CASSPIIGGQETQYF	TGTGCCAGCAGCCCCATTATCGGGGGCCAAGAGACCCAGTACTTC
few	TRBV27	TRBJ2-3	-	CASKKVDTQYF	TGTGCCAGCAAGAAAGTGGATACGCAGTATTTT
many	TRBV5-1	TRBJ2-1	-	CASSYRVGYNEQFF	TGCGCCAGCAGCTACAGGGTCGGGTACAATGAGCAGTTCTTC
many	TRBV12-3/TRBV12-4	TRBJ2-7	-	CASSPELAFSYEQYF	TGTGCCAGCAGTCCCGAGCTGGCCTTCTCCTACGAGCAGTACTTC
many	TRBV24-1	TRBJ2-1	-	CATSDLRWSRKQFF	TGTGCCACCAGTGATTTAAGGTGGTCTAGGAAGCAGTTCTTC
few	TRBV19	TRBJ1-2	-	CASSIGGTSYGYTF	TGTGCCAGTAGTATAGGAGGGACAAGCTATGGCTACACCTTC
many	TRBV20-1	TRBJ2-5	-	CSANQPAGGQETQYF	TGCAGTGCTAACCAGCCGGCGGGCGGGCAAGAGACCCAGTACTTC
few	TRBV29-1	TRBJ1-2	TRBD1	CGAARQGHGYTF	TGCGGGGCCGCCCGACAGGGCCATGGCTACACCTTC
few	TRBV7-8	TRBJ2-5	TRBD2	CASSEPGLAWETQYF	TGTGCCAGCAGCGAACCGGGACTAGCATGGGAGACCCAGTACTTC
many	TRBV7-9	TRBJ2-5	-	CASTLQETQYF	TGTGCCAGCACCTTACAAGAGACCCAGTACTTC
many	TRBV6-1	TRBJ1-5	TRBD1	CASSEGQGSNQPQHF	TGTGCCAGCAGTGAGGGACAGGGAAGCAATCAGCCCCAGCATTTT
-	TRBV7-2	TRBJ2-2	-	CASSLVTRVTGELFF	TGTGCCAGCAGCTTGGTAACTAGGGTCACCGGGGAGCTGTTTTTT
many	TRBV11-2	TRBJ2-1	-	CASSLVRSNEQFF	TGTGCCAGCAGCTTAGTTAGATCCAATGAGCAGTTCTTC
many	TRBV5-1	TRBJ2-1	TRBD1	CASSPGQTYNEQFF	TGCGCCAGCAGCCCGGGACAGACCTACAATGAGCAGTTCTTC
few	TRBV4-1	TRBJ2-2	-	CASSQAEGQISNTGELFF	TGCGCCAGCAGCCAAGCGGAGGGGCAAATTTCGAACACCGGGGAGCTGTTTTTT
many	TRBV7-2	TRBJ2-2	TRBD2	CASSLAMGLAGELFF	TGTGCCAGCAGCTTAGCGATGGGACTAGCCGGGGAGCTGTTTTTT
few	TRBV12-3/TRBV12-4	TRBJ2-2	-	CASILVAGSLNTGELFF	-
-	TRBV4-2	TRBJ2-2	-	CASSQDHNRGGGELFF	TGTGCCAGCAGCCAAGATCATAATCGGGGTGGCGGGGAGCTGTTTTTT
many	TRBV7-9	TRBJ2-3	-	CASSLASRGDTQYF	TGTGCCAGCAGCTTGGCTAGCAGAGGGGATACGCAGTATTTT
few	TRBV30	TRBJ2-3	-	CAWSLGIGGVTDTQYF	TGTGCCTGGAGTCTTGGTATAGGCGGCGTCACAGATACGCAGTATTTT
few	TRBV7-6	TRBJ1-2	-	CASSPGGSDRYTF	TGTGCCAGCAGCCCAGGTGGGAGTGATCGCTACACCTTC
many	TRBV10-3	TRBJ2-3	-	CATRPRGGTDTQYF	TGTGCCACCCGGCCCCGAGGGGGCACAGATACGCAGTATTTT
few	TRBV7-2	TRBJ1-1	-	CASRLDTFEAFF	TGTGCCAGCAGACTGGACACTTTTGAAGCTTTCTTT
many	TRBV7-2	TRBJ1-2	TRBD1	CASSSGTGGYGYTF	TGTGCCAGCAGCTCCGGGACAGGGGGATATGGCTACACCTTC
many	TRBV28	TRBJ2-1	-	CASSYRLEQFF	TGTGCCAGCAGTTACCGGTTAGAGCAGTTCTTC